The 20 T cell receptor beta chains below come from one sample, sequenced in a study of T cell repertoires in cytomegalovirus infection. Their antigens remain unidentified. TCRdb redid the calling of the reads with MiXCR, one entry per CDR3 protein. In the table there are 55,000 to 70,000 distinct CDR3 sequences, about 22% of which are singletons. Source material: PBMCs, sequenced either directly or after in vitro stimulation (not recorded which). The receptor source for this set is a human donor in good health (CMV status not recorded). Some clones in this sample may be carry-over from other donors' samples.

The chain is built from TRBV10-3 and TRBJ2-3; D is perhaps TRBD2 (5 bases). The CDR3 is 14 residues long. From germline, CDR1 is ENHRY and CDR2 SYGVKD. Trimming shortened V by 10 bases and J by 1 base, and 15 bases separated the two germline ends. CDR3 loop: CATLASGGTDTQYF. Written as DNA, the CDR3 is TGTGCCACGCTTGCCAGCGGAGGCACAGATACGCAGTATTTT.

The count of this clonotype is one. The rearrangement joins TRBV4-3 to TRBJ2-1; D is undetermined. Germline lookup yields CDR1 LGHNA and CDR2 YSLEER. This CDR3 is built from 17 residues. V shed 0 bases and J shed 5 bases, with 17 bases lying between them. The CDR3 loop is CASSQDLRQTLHNEQFF. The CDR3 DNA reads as TGCGCCAGCAGCCAAGATCTTAGGCAGACTCTTCACAATGAGCAGTTCTTC.

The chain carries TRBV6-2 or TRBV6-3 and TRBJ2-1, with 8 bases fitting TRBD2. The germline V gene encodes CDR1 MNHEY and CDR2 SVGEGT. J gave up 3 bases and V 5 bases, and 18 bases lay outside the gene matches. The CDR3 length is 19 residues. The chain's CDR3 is CASSPHPGLVQSFYNEQFF. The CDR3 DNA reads TGTGCCAGCAGTCCACACCCGGGACTAGTCCAGAGTTTCTACAATGAGCAGTTCTTC.

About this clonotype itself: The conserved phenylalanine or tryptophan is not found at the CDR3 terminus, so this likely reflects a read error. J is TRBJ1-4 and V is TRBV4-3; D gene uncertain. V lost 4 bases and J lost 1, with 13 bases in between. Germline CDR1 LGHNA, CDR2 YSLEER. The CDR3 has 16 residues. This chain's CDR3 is CASSPLPWGTNEKLFV. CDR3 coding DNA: TGCGCCAGCAGCCCCCTCCCCTGGGGAACTAATGAAAAACTGTTTGTT.

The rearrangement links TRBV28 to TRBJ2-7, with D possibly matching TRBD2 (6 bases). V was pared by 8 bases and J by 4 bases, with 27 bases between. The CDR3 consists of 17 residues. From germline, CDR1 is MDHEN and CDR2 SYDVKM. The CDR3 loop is CASASGLTRAGRYEQYF. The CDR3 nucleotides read TGTGCCAGCGCCAGCGGTCTTACCCGGGCGGGGAGATACGAGCAGTACTTC.

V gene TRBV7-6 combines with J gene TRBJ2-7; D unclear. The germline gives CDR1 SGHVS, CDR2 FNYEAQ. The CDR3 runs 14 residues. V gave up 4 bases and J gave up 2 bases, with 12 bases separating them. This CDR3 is CASSWRRWPYEQYF. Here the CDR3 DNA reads TGTGCCAGCAGCTGGCGACGTTGGCCCTACGAGCAGTACTTC.

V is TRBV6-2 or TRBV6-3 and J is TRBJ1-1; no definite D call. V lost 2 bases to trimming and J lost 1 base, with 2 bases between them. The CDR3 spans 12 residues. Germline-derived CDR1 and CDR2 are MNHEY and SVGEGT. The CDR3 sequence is CASSYRNTEAFF. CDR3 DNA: TGTGCCAGCAGTTACAGGAACACTGAAGCTTTCTTT.

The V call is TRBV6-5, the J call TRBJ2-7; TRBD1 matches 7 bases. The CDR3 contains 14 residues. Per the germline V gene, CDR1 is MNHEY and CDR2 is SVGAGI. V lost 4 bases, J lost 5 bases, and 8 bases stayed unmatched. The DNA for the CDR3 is TGTGCCAGCAGTTCAGGACAGGCGAACGACGAGCAGTACGTC. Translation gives CASSSGQANDEQYV.

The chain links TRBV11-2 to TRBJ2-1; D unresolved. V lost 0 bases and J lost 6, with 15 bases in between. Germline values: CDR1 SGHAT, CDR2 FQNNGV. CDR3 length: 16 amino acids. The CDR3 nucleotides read TGTGCCAGCAGCTTAGAACTTTCCGGCCGGACCAATGAGCAGTTCTTC. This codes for CASSLELSGRTNEQFF.

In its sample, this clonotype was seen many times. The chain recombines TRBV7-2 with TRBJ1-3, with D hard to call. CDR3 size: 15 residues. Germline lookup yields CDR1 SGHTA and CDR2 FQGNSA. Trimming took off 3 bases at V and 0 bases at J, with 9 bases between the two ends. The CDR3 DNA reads TGTGCCAGCAGCTTCGACTGGGGCTCTGGAAACACCATATATTTT. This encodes CASSFDWGSGNTIYF.

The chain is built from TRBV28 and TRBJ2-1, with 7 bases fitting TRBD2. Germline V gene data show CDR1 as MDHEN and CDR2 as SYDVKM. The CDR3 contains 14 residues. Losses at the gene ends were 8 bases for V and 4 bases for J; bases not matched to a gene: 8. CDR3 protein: CASLGAGEYNEQFF. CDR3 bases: TGTGCCAGCCTCGGGGCGGGGGAATACAATGAGCAGTTCTTC.

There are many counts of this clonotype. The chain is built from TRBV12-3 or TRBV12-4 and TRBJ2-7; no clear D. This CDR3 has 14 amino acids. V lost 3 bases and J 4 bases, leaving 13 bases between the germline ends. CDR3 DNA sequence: TGTGCCAGCAGTTTTGGATCCCCGGCTTACGAGCAGTACGTC. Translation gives CASSFGSPAYEQYV.

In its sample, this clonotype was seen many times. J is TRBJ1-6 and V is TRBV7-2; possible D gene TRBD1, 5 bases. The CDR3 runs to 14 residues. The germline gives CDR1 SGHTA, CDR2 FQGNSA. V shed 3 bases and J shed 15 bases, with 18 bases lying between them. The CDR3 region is CASSFTGTLLGLHF. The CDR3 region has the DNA TGTGCCAGCAGCTTCACCGGGACCCTCTTAGGCCTCCACTTT.

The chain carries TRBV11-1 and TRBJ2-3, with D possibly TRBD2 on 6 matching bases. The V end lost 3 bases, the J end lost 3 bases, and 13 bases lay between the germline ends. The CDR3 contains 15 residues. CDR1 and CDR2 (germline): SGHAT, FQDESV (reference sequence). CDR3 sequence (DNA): TGTGCCAGCAGCTTGAACGCGGGATCTACAGATACGCAGTATTTT. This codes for CASSLNAGSTDTQYF.

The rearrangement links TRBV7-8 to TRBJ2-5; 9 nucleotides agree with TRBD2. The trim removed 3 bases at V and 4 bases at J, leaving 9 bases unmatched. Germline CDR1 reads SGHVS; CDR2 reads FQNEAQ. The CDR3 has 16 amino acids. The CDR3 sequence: CASSFRDSGSGETQYF. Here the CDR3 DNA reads TGTGCCAGCAGCTTTCGGGATAGCGGGAGTGGAGAGACCCAGTACTTC.

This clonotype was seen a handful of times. The chain's CDR3 is CASSQEGQPYEQYF. Written as DNA, the CDR3 is TGTGCCAGCAGCCAAGAAGGACAACCCTACGAGCAGTACTTC. This sequence joins TRBV4-2 and TRBJ2-7, with D perhaps TRBD1 (5 bases). V gave up 0 bases and J gave up 2 bases, with 8 bases separating them. This CDR3 comprises 14 residues. The germline gives CDR1 LGHNA, CDR2 YNFKEQ.

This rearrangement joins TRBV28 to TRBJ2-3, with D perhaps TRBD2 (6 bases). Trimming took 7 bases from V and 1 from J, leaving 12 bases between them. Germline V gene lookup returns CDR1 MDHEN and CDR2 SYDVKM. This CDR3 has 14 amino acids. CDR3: CASTRLEGTDTQYF. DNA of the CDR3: TGTGCCAGCACCCGACTAGAGGGCACAGATACGCAGTATTTT.

CDR3 sequence reads: CASSDAFPLAIDEQYF. The CDR3 region has the DNA TGTGCCAGCAGTGACGCGTTTCCGCTTGCTATTGACGAGCAGTACTTC. J is TRBJ2-7 and V is TRBV2; no clear D. Trimming left V 3 bases short and J 5 bases short, with 20 bases between. CDR1 and CDR2 (germline): SNHLY, FYNNEI. This CDR3 region has 16 residues.

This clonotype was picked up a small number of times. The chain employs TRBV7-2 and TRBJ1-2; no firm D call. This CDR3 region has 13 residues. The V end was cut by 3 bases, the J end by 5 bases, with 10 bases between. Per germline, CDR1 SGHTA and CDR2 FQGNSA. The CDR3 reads CASSFLMAYGYTF. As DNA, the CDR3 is TGTGCCAGCAGCTTCCTAATGGCTTATGGCTACACCTTC.

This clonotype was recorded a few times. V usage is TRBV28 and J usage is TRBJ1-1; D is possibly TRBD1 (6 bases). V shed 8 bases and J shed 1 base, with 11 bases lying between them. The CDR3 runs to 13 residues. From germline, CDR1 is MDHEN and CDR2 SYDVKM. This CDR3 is CASAGQTNTEAFF. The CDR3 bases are TGTGCCAGCGCCGGACAGACGAACACTGAAGCTTTCTTT.